This T cell receptor (beta chain) was retrieved from a study of blood T cell repertoires in COVID-19. About the research overall: Acute-phase and convalescent COVID-19 samples originated in the United States, Italy and Spain. Sources were T cells, B-cell-depleted T cells, or PBMCs; the material itself was cDNA or gDNA.

In the authors' workflow: Estimation of nucleated cell counts was performed using reference gene primer amplification. The repertoire was sequenced with immunoSEQ multiplex PCR; TCRdb's copy has only in-frame clones and lacks some. V and J calls and clone size are as listed in that table; D and trimming were resolved from the DNA. The sample shows hundreds of thousands of clones, around 87% of them seen only once. This clonotype was obtained from a woman aged 25-40 years who had recovered from COVID-19. The sequencing sample was made of peripheral blood.

CDR3 sequence (DNA): TGTGCCAGTAGTCCAGGCGGGCTAGCGGGGGAGGGTCTAGACACAGATACGCAGTATTTT. Residues: CASSPGGLAGEGLDTDTQYF. The chain recombines TRBV19 with TRBJ2-3; 10 bases line up with TRBD2. The CDR3 runs to 20 residues. Looked up from germline, CDR1 is LNHDA and CDR2 is SQIVND (reference sequence). V lost 5 bases and J lost 2; bases outside the gene matches: 19.